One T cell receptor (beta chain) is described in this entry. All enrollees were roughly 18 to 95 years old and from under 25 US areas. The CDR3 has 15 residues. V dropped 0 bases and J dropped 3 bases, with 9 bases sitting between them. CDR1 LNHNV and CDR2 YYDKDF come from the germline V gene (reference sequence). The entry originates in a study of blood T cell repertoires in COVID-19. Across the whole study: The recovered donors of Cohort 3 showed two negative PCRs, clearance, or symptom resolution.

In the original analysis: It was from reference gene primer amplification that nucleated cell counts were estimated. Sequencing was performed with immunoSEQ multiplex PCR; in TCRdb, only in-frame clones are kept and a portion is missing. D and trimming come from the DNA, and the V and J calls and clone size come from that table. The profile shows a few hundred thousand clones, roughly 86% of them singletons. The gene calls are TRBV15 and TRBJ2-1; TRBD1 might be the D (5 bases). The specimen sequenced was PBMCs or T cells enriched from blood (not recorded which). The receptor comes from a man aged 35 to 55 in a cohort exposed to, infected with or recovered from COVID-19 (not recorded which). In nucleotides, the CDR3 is TGTGCCACCAGCAGAGACAGGGCAAGCTACAATGAGCAGTTCTTC. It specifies CATSRDRASYNEQFF.